This T cell receptor beta chain emerged from a study of blood T cell repertoires in COVID-19. The CDR3 totals 10 residues. V gave up 10 bases and J gave up 5 bases, with 9 bases separating them. CDR1 LNHDA and CDR2 SQIVND come from the germline V gene (reference sequence). Data came from immunoSEQ multiplex PCR; TCRdb stores just in-frame clones and leaves some out. This table holds approximately 190,000 clones, about 80% found once. This receptor was obtained from a young man with active or convalescent COVID-19. The chain employs TRBV19 and TRBJ2-7; D gene ambiguous. The sequencing input was peripheral blood. CDR3 DNA: TGTGCCACTTGTCCTGACGAGCAGTACGTC. Translated, it gives CATCPDEQYV.